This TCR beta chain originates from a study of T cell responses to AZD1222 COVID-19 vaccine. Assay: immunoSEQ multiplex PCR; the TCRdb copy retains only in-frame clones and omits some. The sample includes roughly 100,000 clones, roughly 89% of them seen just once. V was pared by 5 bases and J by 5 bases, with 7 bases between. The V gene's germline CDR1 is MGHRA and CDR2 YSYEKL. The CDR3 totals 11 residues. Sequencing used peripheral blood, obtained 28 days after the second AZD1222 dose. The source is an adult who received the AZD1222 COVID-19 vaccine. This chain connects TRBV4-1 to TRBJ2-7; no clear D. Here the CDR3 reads CASSNQDEQYF. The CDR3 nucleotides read TGCGCCAGCAGCAATCAGGACGAGCAGTACTTC.